This T cell receptor (beta chain) was identified during a study of shared clonotypes between healthy human individuals (dated by TCRdb to about 2020). Describing the broader study: The cohort comprised a couple of women and a few men aged 18 to 49 years. For each donor, three plates each were used for CD4 naive and CD4 memory, two plates were used for CD8 naive, and one plate was used for CD8 memory. Blood TCR repertoires of roughly 5 healthy adults were deeply sequenced to estimate repertoire size and the extent of clonotype sharing between individuals. To increase sequencing depth and limit assay-specific biases, TCR repertoire library preparation and sequencing were carried out by different laboratories using diverse techniques. Each donor's leukapheresis produced roughly between roughly 0.85 and 9.5 billion PBMCs. The paper's findings and limits, for the study overall: Pairwise subsampling led to the expectation that sequencing depth would affect the degree of clonotype sharing among donors. Sampling was limited to blood, and TCR repertoires in tissue likely differ from TCR repertoires in blood. Naive subsets generally had larger estimated clonotype richness than memory subsets did. Because the study included only a small number of donors, the genetic and exposure-history diversity represented was limited. When several donors were compared, the shared fraction of clonotypes was 5% to 6.5% for naive CD4, roughly 3.4% for naive CD8, 2% to 2.5% for memory CD4, and 0.4% for memory CD8. Compared with non-shared clonotypes, clonotypes shared by all four sorted-subset donors had higher generation probabilities. Even with the large sequencing depth, rarefaction of the sorted-subset datasets indicated that sequencing was incomplete.

Taken from the germline V gene, the CDR1 and CDR2 loops are MGHRA and YSYEKL. V drops 0 bases and J drops 9 bases, leaving 12 bases in between. From the cysteine through the phenylalanine, the CDR3 covers 15 amino acids. Solely the CDR3 DNA is kept, with 45 bases framed from the first base. A remark on this clone: The clone's antigen remains unknown. No base quality information exists; no much larger clone differs at one position.

TCR CDR3 regions were amplified from genomic DNA by multiplex PCR using the deep immunoSEQ assay. Genomic DNA extracted from each cell subset was distributed evenly over all wells of several immunoSEQ 96-well plates, and each plate served as one replicate. For sorted subsets, each replicate PCR was loaded with roughly 190 ng genomic DNA, equivalent to 30,000 to 35,000 T cell genomes. Purified libraries were quantified with a Qubit 3.0 fluorometer, sized on a Bioanalyzer 2100, and re-quantified with the KAPA Library Quantification kit. Every immunoSEQ 96-well plate was sequenced on a dedicated single-read 150-cycle Illumina NextSeq 550 flow cell. In the source study's methods: Because the immunoSEQ output included only junctional sequences and no quality scores, the filtering could not be the same as the filtering used for full-length reads. To assign V/J genes and CDR3, sequences were annotated against IMGT germline references using PyIR, a Python wrapper for IgBLAST v1.9. Reads were filtered out if the reads had weak V/J assignments (E-value above 1e-6), no CDR3, stop codons, out-of-frame junctions, or ambiguous translated residues. A V3J clonotype was defined by an identical inferred V gene, J gene, and CDR3 amino acid sequence. Percentage overlap between repertoires was calculated by dividing the number of shared unique clonotypes by the size of the smaller repertoire. RTK rarefaction, the Chao1 estimator, and Recon v2.1 estimates of unobserved clonotypes were used to assess repertoire richness. Generation probabilities for all TCRbeta clonotypes obtained by the gDNA method from a handful of donors were computed using OLGA. This immuneACCESS table, as held by TCRdb, lists in-frame sequences with V and J called but not all clones. Of the missing ones, under half trace to an unresolved V gene in checked studies; the others have no known cause. The DNA was the basis for D and trimming; V, J and clone size are from that table. A total of 2 million to 2.5 million clones appear in this sample, under 97% of them only once. The leading ten clones occupy approximately 0.13% of the sample.

The donors were healthy, HIV-negative adults who had no recently reported acute infections or vaccinations. Every donor was a Caucasian adult residing in Nashville, Tennessee, USA. CD4+ T cells were enriched through magnetic negative selection, after which naive cells were positively selected on CD45RA and the remaining negative fraction served as the memory subset. Blood was obtained by leukapheresis, after which PBMCs were separated by Ficoll-Histopaque density gradient centrifugation and cryopreserved in liquid nitrogen vapor phase. Analytical flow cytometry was used to check the purity and quantity of each magnetically sorted T cell population. Genomic DNA was isolated from every sorted fraction and measured by UV absorbance on a Nanodrop 2000c.

The receptor chain draws on TRBV4-1 and TRBJ1-6, and the D gene may be TRBD1, 5 bases matching. The sample consisted of naive CD4+ T cells sorted from blood. This sample's cell subset or site label indicates: CD45RA+ positively selected. This clonotype was obtained from a man aged 18 to 30 in good health. The CDR3 protein: CASSQDWGITSPLHF. The sequenced DNA is TGCGCCAGCAGCCAAGATTGGGGGATAACTTCACCCCTCCACTTT.